These 8 T cell receptor beta chains were sequenced from one sample in a study of cytomegalovirus exposure and HLA in healthy donors. Use of 60 Vbeta and 13 Jbeta primers characterized the PCR. Clones were read by immunoSEQ multiplex PCR, and TCRdb kept only the in-frame ones, dropping some. Recorded here are approximately 110,000 clones; the top ten clones represent roughly 3.5%. Sequenced input: PBMCs. These receptors were collected from a man aged 18-30 years in good health and CMV-seronegative.

The chain uses TRBV13 and TRBJ1-2, with TRBD1 matching over 7 bases. V dropped 2 bases and J dropped 0; count of bases not matched to a gene: 12. Per the germline V gene, CDR1 is PRHDT and CDR2 is FYEKMQ (reference sequence). The CDR3 covers 18 residues. The CDR3 bases are TGTGCCAGCAGCTTACAATCAGGGGGGCCTGACACTAACTATGGCTACACCTTC. This codes for CASSLQSGGPDTNYGYTF. The whole variable domain, filled in from reference TRBV13 and TRBJ1-2, reads AAGVIQSPRHLIKEKRETATLKCYPIPRHDTVYWYQQGPGQDPQFLISFYEKMQSDKGSIPDRFSAQQFSDYHSELNMSSLELGDSALYFCASSLQSGGPDTNYGYTFGSGTRLTVV.

The chain recombines TRBV2 with TRBJ1-6; the D is unclear. The V end lost 5 bases, the J end lost 4 bases, and 9 bases lay between the germline ends. CDR1 and CDR2 from the germline V gene are SNHLY and FYNNEI. This CDR3 comprises 14 residues. The CDR3 loop reads CASSIPGYNSPLHF. The CDR3 nucleotides are TGTGCCAGCAGTATCCCAGGATATAATTCACCCCTCCACTTT.

The chain uses TRBV16 and TRBJ1-1, with TRBD1 matching 9 bases. Losses at the gene ends were 0 bases for V and 1 base for J; bases not matched to a gene: 3. The germline V gene encodes CDR1 KGHSY and CDR2 FQNENV. The CDR3 sequence is 16 residues long. DNA of the CDR3: TGTGCCAGCAGCCAATCGGGGACAGGGAAGAACACTGAAGCTTTCTTT. Protein: CASSQSGTGKNTEAFF.

The V call is TRBV2, the J call TRBJ1-5; no definite D call. CDR1 is SNHLY and CDR2 is FYNNEI in the germline V gene. This CDR3 spans 14 amino acids. V was trimmed by 5 bases and J by 6 bases, leaving 14 bases between them. CDR3 in DNA: TGTGCCAGCAGTTTCGGGCCGCGGGGTCAGCCCCAGCATTTT. It specifies CASSFGPRGQPQHF. Complete variable domain (other parts from reference TRBV2 and TRBJ1-5): EPEVTQTPSHQVTQMGQEVILRCVPISNHLYFYWYRQILGQKVEFLVSFYNNEISEKSEIFDDQFSVERPDGSNFTLKIRSTKLEDSAMYFCASSFGPRGQPQHFGDGTRLSIL.

This chain links TRBV6-1 with TRBJ1-1; possibly TRBD1 for D (6 bases). Germline V CDR1 and CDR2: MNHNS, SASEGT. V lost 6 bases to trimming and J lost 0 bases, with 11 bases between them. This CDR3 is 14 amino acids long. CDR3 nucleotide sequence: TGTGCCAGCAGAGTGGGGGGGCTGAACACTGAAGCTTTCTTT. Its translation is CASRVGGLNTEAFF.

The V and J genes are TRBV5-6 and TRBJ1-5, with D perhaps TRBD1 (6 bases). The V end lost 1 base, the J end lost 4 bases, and 15 bases lay between the germline ends. The CDR3 sequence is 16 residues long. Germline values: CDR1 SGHDT, CDR2 YYEEEE. CDR3 in amino acids: CASSLRVTQGNQPQHF. The CDR3 DNA follows: TGTGCCAGCAGCTTGAGGGTGACCCAGGGGAATCAGCCCCAGCATTTT.

The rearrangement uses TRBV7-2 and TRBJ1-3; D unclear. Per germline, CDR1 SGHTA and CDR2 FQGNSA. Trimming took off 5 bases at V and 7 bases at J, with 15 bases between the two ends. The CDR3 runs to 14 residues. CDR3 in DNA: TGTGCCAGCAGCCCTCCGGGCGGGGTCAACACCATATATTTT. It codes for CASSPPGGVNTIYF. Based on the CDR3 plus reference TRBV7-2 and TRBJ1-3, the full variable domain is GAGVSQSPSNKVTEKGKDVELRCDPISGHTALYWYRQSLGQGLEFLIYFQGNSAPDKSGLPSDRFSAERTGGSVSTLTIQRTQQEDSAVYLCASSPPGGVNTIYFGEGSWLTVV.

The chain carries TRBV5-4 and TRBJ2-7, with 8 bases fitting TRBD1. Germline V gene sequence: CDR1 SGHNT, CDR2 YYREEE (reference sequence). V gave up 1 base and J gave up 4 bases; unmatched junction bases: 4. This CDR3 is 14 amino acids long. The CDR3 nucleotides are TGTGCCAGCAGCTTGAACAGGGGGAAATACGAGCAGTACTTC. Translation: CASSLNRGKYEQYF. Full variable domain (missing parts from reference TRBV5-4 and TRBJ2-7): ETGVTQSPTHLIKTRGQQVTLRCSSQSGHNTVSWYQQALGQGPQFIFQYYREEENGRGNFPPRFSGLQFPNYSSELNVNALELDDSALYLCASSLNRGKYEQYFGPGTRLTVT.